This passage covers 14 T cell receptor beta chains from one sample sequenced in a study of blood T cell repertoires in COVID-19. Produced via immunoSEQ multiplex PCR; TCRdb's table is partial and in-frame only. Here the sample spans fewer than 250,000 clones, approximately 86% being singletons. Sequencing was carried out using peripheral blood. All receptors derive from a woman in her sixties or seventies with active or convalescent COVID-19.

The CDR3 loop is CASSSGLFYEQYF. CDR3 coding DNA: TGTGCCAGCAGCTCGGGACTTTTCTACGAGCAGTACTTC. The V and J genes are TRBV11-3 and TRBJ2-7, with D perhaps TRBD2 (6 bases). Germline loops: CDR1 SGHNT, CDR2 YENEEA. CDR3 length: 13 amino acids. Trimming left V 4 bases short and J 3 bases short, with 10 bases between.

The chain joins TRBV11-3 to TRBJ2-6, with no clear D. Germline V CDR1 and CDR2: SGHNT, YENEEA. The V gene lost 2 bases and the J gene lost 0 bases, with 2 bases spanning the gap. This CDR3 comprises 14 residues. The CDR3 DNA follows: TGTGCCAGCAGCTTACTCTCTGGGGCCAACGTCCTGACTTTC. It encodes CASSLLSGANVLTF. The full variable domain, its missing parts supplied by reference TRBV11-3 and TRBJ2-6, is EAGVVQSPRYKIIEKKQPVAFWCNPISGHNTLYWYLQNLGQGPELLIRYENEEAVDDSQLPKDRFSAERLKGVDSTLKIQPAELGDSAVYLCASSLLSGANVLTFGAGSRLTVL.

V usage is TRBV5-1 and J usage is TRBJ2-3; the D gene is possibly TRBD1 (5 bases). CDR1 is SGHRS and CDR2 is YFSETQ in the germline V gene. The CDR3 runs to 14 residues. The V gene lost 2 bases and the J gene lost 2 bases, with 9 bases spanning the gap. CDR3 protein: CASSFGADTDTQYF. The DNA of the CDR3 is TGCGCCAGCAGCTTTGGGGCCGACACAGATACGCAGTATTTT.

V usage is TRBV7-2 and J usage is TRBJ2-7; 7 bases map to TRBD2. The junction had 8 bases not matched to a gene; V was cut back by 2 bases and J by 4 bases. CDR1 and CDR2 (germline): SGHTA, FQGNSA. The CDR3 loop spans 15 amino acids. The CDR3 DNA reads TGTGCCAGCAGCTTATTAGCGGGCGCCTCTTACGAGCAGTACTTC. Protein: CASSLLAGASYEQYF.

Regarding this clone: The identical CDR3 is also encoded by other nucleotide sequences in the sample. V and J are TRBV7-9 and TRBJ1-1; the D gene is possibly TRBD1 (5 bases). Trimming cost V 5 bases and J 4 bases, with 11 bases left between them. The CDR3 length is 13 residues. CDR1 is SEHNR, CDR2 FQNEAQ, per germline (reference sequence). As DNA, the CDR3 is TGTGCCAGCAGCCCTACGGGGGGCACTGAAGCTTTCTTT. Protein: CASSPTGGTEAFF.

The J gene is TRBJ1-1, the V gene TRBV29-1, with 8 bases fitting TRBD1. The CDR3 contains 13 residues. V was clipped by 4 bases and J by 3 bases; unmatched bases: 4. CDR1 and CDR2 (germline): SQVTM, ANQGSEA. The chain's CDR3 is CSVGQGRDTEAFF. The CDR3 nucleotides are TGCAGCGTTGGACAGGGGAGGGACACTGAAGCTTTCTTT.

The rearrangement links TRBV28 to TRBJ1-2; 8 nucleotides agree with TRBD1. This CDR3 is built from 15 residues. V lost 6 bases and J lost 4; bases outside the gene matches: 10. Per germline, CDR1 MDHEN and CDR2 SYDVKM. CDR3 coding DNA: TGTGCCAGCAGCGCGGACCAGGGGGCCTCCTATGGCTACACCTTC. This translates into CASSADQGASYGYTF.

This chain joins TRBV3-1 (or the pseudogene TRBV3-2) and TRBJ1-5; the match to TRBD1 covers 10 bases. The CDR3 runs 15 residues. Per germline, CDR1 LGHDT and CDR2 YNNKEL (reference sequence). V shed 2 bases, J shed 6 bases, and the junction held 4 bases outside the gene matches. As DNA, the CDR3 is TGTGCCAGCAGCCAATACCGGGACAGGGGTCAGCCCCAGCATTTT. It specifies CASSQYRDRGQPQHF.

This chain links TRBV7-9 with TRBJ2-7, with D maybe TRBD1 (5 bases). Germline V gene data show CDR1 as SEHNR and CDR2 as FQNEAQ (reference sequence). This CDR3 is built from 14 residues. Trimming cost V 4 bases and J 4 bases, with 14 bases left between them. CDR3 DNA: TGTGCCAGCAGCTCGACGTTCTCAGGGTACGAGCAGTACGTC. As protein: CASSSTFSGYEQYV.

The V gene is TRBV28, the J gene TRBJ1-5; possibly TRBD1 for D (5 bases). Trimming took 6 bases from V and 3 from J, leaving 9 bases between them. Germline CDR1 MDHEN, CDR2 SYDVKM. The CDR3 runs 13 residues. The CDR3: CASSRQTNQPQHF. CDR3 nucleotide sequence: TGTGCCAGCAGCAGACAGACCAATCAGCCCCAGCATTTT.

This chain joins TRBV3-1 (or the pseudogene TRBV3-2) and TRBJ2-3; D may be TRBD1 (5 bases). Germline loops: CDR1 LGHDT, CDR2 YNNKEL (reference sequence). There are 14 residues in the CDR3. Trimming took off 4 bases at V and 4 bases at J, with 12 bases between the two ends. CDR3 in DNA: TGTGCCAGCAGCCGAGAGACAGATCCAGATACGCAGTATTTT. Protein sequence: CASSRETDPDTQYF.

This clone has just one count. Written as DNA, the CDR3 is TGTGCCAGCAGTGAATCCCCGGTCGTCCGCTACGGGGCAGATACGCAGTATTTT. The encoded protein is CASSESPVVRYGADTQYF. The V gene is TRBV6-1, the J gene TRBJ2-3; TRBD2 might be the D (5 bases). The CDR3 is 18 residues long. The germline V and J ends were trimmed by 2 bases and 4 bases, with 22 bases remaining between them. Germline V gives CDR1 MNHNS, CDR2 SASEGT.

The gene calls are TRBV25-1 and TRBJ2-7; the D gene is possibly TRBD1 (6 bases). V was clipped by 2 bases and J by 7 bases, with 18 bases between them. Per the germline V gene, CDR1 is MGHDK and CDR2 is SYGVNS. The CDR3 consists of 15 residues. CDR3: CASSEGGLTRGEQYF. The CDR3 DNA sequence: TGTGCCAGCAGTGAAGGGGGCCTGACAAGAGGGGAGCAGTACTTC.

This CDR3 reads CASSLGTPQETQYF. CDR3 sequence (DNA): TGCGCCAGCAGCTTGGGGACACCCCAAGAGACCCAGTACTTC. The chain links TRBV5-1 to TRBJ2-5; TRBD1 is a possible D gene (5 bases). Germline V CDR1 and CDR2: SGHRS, YFSETQ. This CDR3 spans 14 amino acids. The ends were cut back, 0 bases at V and 1 base at J, with 7 bases in the middle.